Shown below are 16 T cell receptor beta chains from a single sample sequenced in a study of cytomegalovirus exposure and HLA in healthy donors. The PCR employed 60 Vbeta primers together with 13 Jbeta primers. The data were produced by immunoSEQ multiplex PCR, yet TCRdb's version contains in-frame clones alone and is incomplete. The data hold about 120,000 clones, with over 75% observed a single time. The sequenced material came from PBMCs. These receptors were obtained from a man under 40 in good health and CMV-seronegative.

The CDR3 reads CASSLRRDRGHEQYF. CDR3 sequence (DNA): TGTGCCAGCAGTTTACGAAGGGACAGGGGCCACGAGCAGTACTTC. This chain links TRBV27 with TRBJ2-7, with TRBD1 matching over 10 bases. The J segment lost 5 bases and the V segment lost 2 bases, leaving 6 bases of the junction unmatched. The germline gives CDR1 MNHEY, CDR2 SMNVEV (reference sequence). This CDR3 has 15 amino acids.

This clone appeared once. The chain combines TRBV7-9 with TRBJ2-1; D unclear. The germline CDR1 and CDR2 sequences are SEHNR and FQNEAQ (reference sequence). V shed 5 bases and J shed 1 base, with 21 bases lying between them. The CDR3 totals 18 residues. CDR3 protein: CASSPQEQTALSYNEQFF. CDR3 sequence (DNA): TGTGCCAGCAGCCCCCAAGAACAGACGGCCCTTTCCTACAATGAGCAGTTCTTC.

CDR3 DNA: TGTGCCAGCACCGGAGCCGGGACAGGGGAACACGAGCAGTACTTC. Encoded protein: CASTGAGTGEHEQYF. The rearrangement uses TRBV27 and TRBJ2-7; 10 bases match TRBD1. V shed 7 bases, J shed 5 bases, and the junction held 11 bases outside the gene matches. Germline CDR1 MNHEY, CDR2 SMNVEV (reference sequence). This CDR3 has 15 residues.

For the CDR3, the DNA is TGTGCCAGCAGCTTGGGGGGACAGCTCAACACTGAAGCTTTCTTT. Translated: CASSLGGQLNTEAFF. The V and J genes are TRBV7-9 and TRBJ1-1; 7 positions match TRBD1. After removal of 3 bases from V and 2 bases from J, the junction contained 6 bases not matched to a gene. The CDR3 consists of 15 residues. CDR1 is SEHNR and CDR2 is FQNEAQ in the germline V gene (reference sequence). Using reference TRBV7-9 and TRBJ1-1 for the parts outside the CDR3, the full variable domain is DTGVSQNPRHKITKRGQNVTFRCDPISEHNRLYWYRQTLGQGPEFLTYFQNEAQLEKSRLLSDRFSAERPKGSFSTLEIQRTEQGDSAMYLCASSLGGQLNTEAFFGQGTRLTVV.

The chain links TRBV18 to TRBJ2-1, with TRBD1 matching 10 bases. V lost 6 bases to trimming and J lost 8 bases; unmatched junction nucleotides: 10. CDR3 length equals 15 residues. CDR1 KGHSH and CDR2 LQKENI come from the germline V gene. CDR3 nucleotide sequence: TGTGCCAGCTCGGAACCGGGACAGGGGATCCATGAGCAGTTCTTC. It yields the protein CASSEPGQGIHEQFF.

CDR3: CASSLDPAGIYGYTF. The DNA for the CDR3 is TGTGCCAGCAGCTTAGATCCAGCAGGGATTTATGGCTACACCTTC. This chain links TRBV11-2 with TRBJ1-2; tentatively, D is TRBD1 (5 bases). The germline gives CDR1 SGHAT, CDR2 FQNNGV. This CDR3 comprises 15 residues. Trimming removed 0 bases at V and 5 bases at J, with 13 bases between.

This chain joins TRBV9 and TRBJ2-2; 11 bases match TRBD1. Germline V gene lookup returns CDR1 SGDLS and CDR2 YYNGEE. The J segment lost 6 bases and the V segment lost 0 bases, leaving 4 bases of the junction unmatched. The CDR3 runs to 16 residues. The CDR3 region is CASSVAGQGAAGELFF. CDR3 DNA: TGTGCCAGCAGCGTAGCTGGACAGGGGGCAGCCGGGGAGCTGTTTTTT.

The chain recombines TRBV7-2 with TRBJ2-7; 7 bases line up with TRBD2. The CDR3 sequence is 13 residues long. Germline loops: CDR1 SGHTA, CDR2 FQGNSA. The V and J ends lost 5 bases and 8 bases, in that order; junction bases with no gene match: 9. This CDR3 reads CASSRRGTIQQYF. The CDR3 DNA reads as TGTGCCAGCAGCCGAAGAGGGACTATACAGCAGTACTTC.

This sequence joins TRBV2 and TRBJ2-3; tentative D call: TRBD1 (5 bases). Deletions cut 6 bases from V and 14 bases from J, with 18 bases between. The CDR3 is 12 amino acids. Germline V gene lookup returns CDR1 SNHLY and CDR2 FYNNEI. The CDR3 reads CASSAPGRLGYF. DNA of the CDR3: TGTGCCAGCAGCGCTCCAGGGCGTCTAGGGTATTTT.

The rearrangement links TRBV7-9 to TRBJ2-2; D might be TRBD2 (5 bases). V lost 3 bases and J lost 1, with 18 bases in between. The CDR3 totals 18 residues. The germline V gene has CDR1 SEHNR and CDR2 FQNEAQ (reference sequence). The CDR3 sequence: CASSLFGYGKGNTGELFF. The CDR3 coding sequence is TGTGCCAGCAGCTTGTTCGGGTACGGGAAGGGGAACACCGGGGAGCTGTTTTTT.

The chain employs TRBV30 and TRBJ2-7; TRBD2 matches at 7 bases. The CDR3 is 15 amino acids. Germline V gives CDR1 GTSNPN, CDR2 SVGIG (reference sequence). V lost 2 bases and J lost 3; bases outside the gene matches: 10. CDR3 DNA sequence: TGTGCCTGGAGTCCAAGCGGGGCGGGGGACTACGAGCAGTACTTC. Protein product: CAWSPSGAGDYEQYF.

The rearrangement joins TRBV7-9 to TRBJ2-3, with TRBD2 matching 11 bases. Germline V gene data show CDR1 as SEHNR and CDR2 as FQNEAQ (reference sequence). V lost 4 bases to trimming and J lost 6 bases; unmatched junction nucleotides: 6. This CDR3 has 15 amino acids. DNA for the CDR3: TGTGCCAGCAGCTCCTTAGCGGGGGGGCCGGATACGCAGTATTTT. Translating it yields CASSSLAGGPDTQYF.

The chain joins TRBV6-6 to TRBJ1-5; D is uncertain. The germline V gene encodes CDR1 MNHNY and CDR2 SVGAGI (reference sequence). Trimming removed 0 bases from V and 12 bases from J, with 18 bases in between. The CDR3 extends over 15 amino acids. The DNA of the CDR3 is TGTGCCAGCAGTTACTCGAGCAGCTCGCTGGGAGTCCAGCATTTT. The encoded protein is CASSYSSSSLGVQHF.

The chain uses TRBV12-2 and TRBJ2-7; the table's D call, TRBD1, was not checked against the DNA. TRBV12-2 is given as a pseudogene. The CDR3 loop spans 19 amino acids. DNA for the CDR3: TGTGCAAGTCGCTCATATCGGGACGGGACAGGGAACCCACCCTACGAGCAGTACTTC. It codes for CASRSYRDGTGNPPYEQYF.

The sample holds one count of this clone. J is TRBJ2-5 and V is TRBV5-8, with D tentatively TRBD2 (5 bases). The germline CDR1 and CDR2 sequences are SGHTS and YDEGEE. V was pared by 5 bases and J by 1 base, with 18 bases between. This CDR3 comprises 16 residues. The CDR3 here is CASRPTTPGFQETQYF. The CDR3 DNA follows: TGTGCCAGCAGACCTACTACCCCGGGATTCCAAGAGACCCAGTACTTC.

The genes are TRBV27 and TRBJ2-4; 9 bases align to TRBD2. The CDR3 has 16 amino acids. V was clipped by 2 bases and J by 0 bases; unmatched bases: 2. Germline-derived CDR1 and CDR2 are MNHEY and SMNVEV (reference sequence). DNA of the CDR3: TGTGCCAGCAGTTTAATTAGCGGGGGAGCCAAAAACATTCAGTACTTC. Translating gives CASSLISGGAKNIQYF.